The clone carrying this T cell receptor (beta chain) has only one observation. Terminally differentiated effector memory CD45RA+ cells were excluded from the naive CD8 cells, which were CD45RO-negative and positively selected for CCR7. The source of the sample is a study of shared clonotypes between healthy human individuals. Study-level background: A couple of women and a few men aged 18 to 49 made up the donors.

Genomic DNA of each subset was evenly split across several immunoSEQ plates. Replicate PCRs for sorted subsets used about 200 ng DNA; this equaled around 28,000 T cell genomes. Method: immunoSEQ multiplex PCR; TCRdb's copy keeps in-frame clones and lacks some. The top ten hold about 0.11% of the sample, which has around 560,000 clones, around 95% seen once. This CDR3 has 15 residues. Germline V gives CDR1 SNHLY, CDR2 FYNNEI. Losses at the gene ends were 8 bases for V and 7 bases for J; bases not matched to a gene: 12. The J gene is TRBJ2-1, the V gene TRBV2, with 9 bases fitting TRBD2. Sequencing was performed on naive CD8+ T cells sorted from blood. This TCR came from a woman aged 25 to 39 in good health. CDR3 protein: CASAPAAGGGNEQFF. The CDR3 DNA follows: TGTGCCAGCGCCCCCGCAGCGGGAGGTGGGAATGAGCAGTTCTTC.